Listed here are 16 T cell receptor beta chains from one sample, sequenced in a study of shared clonotypes between healthy human individuals. Using immunoSEQ multiplex PCR, the repertoire was profiled, and TCRdb retains in-frame clones only, with some absent. Here the sample spans roughly 2.2 million clones, around 93% being singletons. The sample taken for sequencing was naive CD4+ T cells from PBMCs. Subset specified: CD45RA+ positively selected. All receptors come from a young man in good health. Some clones in this sample may be carry-over from other donors' samples.

The V and J genes are TRBV5-1 and TRBJ2-7; 12 bases line up with TRBD2. The CDR3 totals 17 residues. CDR1 is SGHRS, CDR2 YFSETQ, per germline. V shed 0 bases, J shed 4 bases, and the junction held 8 bases outside the gene matches. The CDR3 spells CASSLGTSGIYGYEQYF. The CDR3 DNA is TGCGCCAGCAGCTTGGGGACTAGCGGGATCTACGGGTACGAGCAGTACTTC.

This clone has a single count. The chain has TRBV29-1 and TRBJ2-3; TRBD2 matches at 7 bases. Germline CDR1 and CDR2: SQVTM and ANQGSEA. Unmatched junction bases numbered 8, after V lost 4 bases and J lost 7 bases. This CDR3 has 13 residues. The CDR3 sequence: CSVVGLAVYTQYF. For the CDR3, the DNA is TGCAGCGTTGTAGGTCTAGCGGTTTATACGCAGTATTTT.

Remarks on this clone: This sample includes further DNA sequences coding for the same CDR3. This sequence joins TRBV29-1 and TRBJ2-7, with a tentative D call TRBD1 (5 bases). V was cut by 6 bases and J by 0 bases, with 9 bases left in between. The CDR3 contains 12 residues. Germline V gives CDR1 SQVTM, CDR2 ANQGSEA. CDR3 region: CSVGQTSYEQYF. CDR3 bases: TGCAGCGTCGGACAAACCTCCTACGAGCAGTACTTC.

This sequence joins TRBV19 and TRBJ1-2; a weak D match, TRBD1 (5 bases). V lost 3 bases, J lost 6 bases, and 11 bases lay in between. This CDR3 region has 13 residues. In germline, CDR1 is LNHDA, CDR2 SQIVND (reference sequence). The CDR3 sequence is CASSMGQGDGYTF. The CDR3 DNA follows: TGTGCCAGTAGTATGGGCCAGGGTGATGGCTACACCTTC.

The V call is TRBV27, the J call TRBJ2-7, with D uncertain. The germline gives CDR1 MNHEY, CDR2 SMNVEV (reference sequence). With 3 bases removed from V and 0 bases from J, the gap between germline ends came to 6 bases. CDR3 size: 13 residues. The chain's CDR3 is CASSLGISYEQYF. CDR3 nucleotides: TGTGCCAGCAGTTTGGGAATCTCCTACGAGCAGTACTTC.

The chain employs TRBV18 and TRBJ2-3; the D call may be TRBD1 or TRBD2 (5 bases each). V was trimmed by 6 bases and J by 1 base, leaving 20 bases between them. The CDR3 contains 17 residues. Germline V gives CDR1 KGHSH, CDR2 LQKENI. This CDR3 is CASSYNLRDPGTDTQYF. CDR3 in DNA: TGTGCCAGCTCGTACAATCTCAGGGACCCTGGCACAGATACGCAGTATTTT.

The chain links TRBV28 to TRBJ1-4; 7 nucleotides align to TRBD1. Losses at the gene ends were 2 bases for V and 0 bases for J; bases not matched to a gene: 3. The germline gives CDR1 MDHEN, CDR2 SYDVKM. This CDR3 has 16 amino acids. The DNA of the CDR3 is TGTGCCAGCAGTTTAGAGGGGGCCCCAACTAATGAAAAACTGTTTTTT. This sequence encodes CASSLEGAPTNEKLFF.

This chain links TRBV6-5 with TRBJ1-1; no clear D gene. This CDR3 region has 15 residues. Trimming stripped 6 bases from V and 0 bases from J, with 14 bases between. Germline V lookup: CDR1 MNHEY, CDR2 SVGAGI. The DNA of the CDR3 is TGTGCCAGCAGCCGGGTCCCTTCAATGAACACTGAAGCTTTCTTT. Amino acid sequence: CASSRVPSMNTEAFF.

The chain has TRBV29-1 and TRBJ1-2; D possibly corresponds to TRBD1 (5 bases). This CDR3 spans 13 amino acids. Trimming left V 8 bases short and J 12 bases short, with 25 bases between. In germline, CDR1 is SQVTM, CDR2 ANQGSEA. The CDR3 region has the DNA TGCAGCACCTACCGGGACGTAGGCCTAACGAACACCTTC. This translates into CSTYRDVGLTNTF.

The CDR3 sequence: CASGMDLSTGELFF. The CDR3 region has the DNA TGTGCCAGCGGAATGGATCTCAGCACCGGGGAGCTGTTTTTT. The V and J genes are TRBV6-5 and TRBJ2-2; D unresolved. The CDR3 totals 14 residues. Germline CDR1 MNHEY, CDR2 SVGAGI. V gave up 8 bases and J gave up 4 bases, with 14 bases separating them.

The CDR3 coding sequence is TGTGCCAGCTCACCTCTCCATTCGGGCGGACGATACAATGAGCAGTTCTTC. Translated, it gives CASSPLHSGGRYNEQFF. V is TRBV18 and J is TRBJ2-1; no clear D. Germline CDR1 KGHSH, CDR2 LQKENI. The CDR3 is made up of 17 amino acids. The ends were cut back, 3 bases at V and 4 bases at J, with 19 bases in the middle.

The chain recombines TRBV6-5 with TRBJ2-2; D unclear. This CDR3 contains 15 residues. Per the germline V gene, CDR1 is MNHEY and CDR2 is SVGAGI. V shed 1 base and J shed 3 bases, with 9 bases lying between them. The CDR3: CASSYFRLDTGELFF. The CDR3 region has the DNA TGTGCCAGCAGTTACTTTAGGCTGGACACCGGGGAGCTGTTTTTT.

Comment on this clone: Distinct nucleotide sequences in the sample also encode this CDR3. The chain combines TRBV5-1 with TRBJ1-2; maybe TRBD1 (5 bases). Trimming removed 3 bases at V and 2 bases at J, with 8 bases between. The V gene's germline CDR1 is SGHRS and CDR2 YFSETQ. CDR3 size: 13 residues. CDR3 coding DNA: TGCGCCAGCAGCTCCGAGGGGAACTATGGCTACACCTTC. It yields the protein CASSSEGNYGYTF.

The genes are TRBV29-1 and TRBJ1-1; D unresolved. CDR1 and CDR2 from the germline V gene are SQVTM and ANQGSEA. This CDR3 is 12 amino acids long. V lost 3 bases to trimming and J lost 8 bases, with 13 bases between them. The CDR3 reads CSVERVRGEAFF. CDR3 bases: TGCAGCGTTGAGAGGGTCCGGGGAGAAGCTTTCTTT. The full variable domain, its missing parts supplied by reference TRBV29-1 and TRBJ1-1, is SAVISQKPSRDICQRGTSLTIQCQVDSQVTMMFWYRQQPGQSLTLIATANQGSEATYESGFVIDKFPISRPNLTFSTLTVSNMSPEDSSIYLCSVERVRGEAFFGQGTRLTVV.

The chain recombines TRBV6-4 with TRBJ1-4; D might be TRBD1 (6 bases). The CDR3 is 15 residues long. Germline CDR1 is MRHNA and CDR2 is SNTAGT. V gave up 6 bases and J gave up 2 bases, with 13 bases separating them. The CDR3 region has the DNA TGTGCCAGCAGGGTTAGGGGGGGGACTAATGAAAAACTGTTTTTT. This sequence encodes CASRVRGGTNEKLFF.

The chain has TRBV9 and TRBJ2-5, with D tentatively TRBD1 (6 bases). Germline V gives CDR1 SGDLS, CDR2 YYNGEE. The CDR3 contains 16 residues. The V end lost 4 bases, the J end lost 0 bases, and 16 bases lay between the germline ends. As DNA, the CDR3 is TGTGCCAGCAGCCCCACGTCTAGGACAGACCAAGAGACCCAGTACTTC. Protein sequence: CASSPTSRTDQETQYF. Full variable domain (missing parts from reference TRBV9 and TRBJ2-5): DSGVTQTPKHLITATGQRVTLRCSPRSGDLSVYWYQQSLDQGLQFLIQYYNGEERAKGNILERFSAQQFPDLHSELNLSSLELGDSALYFCASSPTSRTDQETQYFGPGTRLLVL.